The sequence of this TCR beta chain was determined in a study of blood T cells in healthy people across ages. Trimming removed 5 bases from V and 7 bases from J, with 12 bases in between. This CDR3 region has 13 residues. Germline V gene lookup returns CDR1 SEHNR and CDR2 FQNEAQ (reference sequence). It was with a sample-barcoded 5' primer and a J-beta primer mix that a second PCR of about 6 to 12 cycles was run. TCRdb re-called the 5' RACE reads through MiXCR, storing one row per CDR3 protein. The data contain fewer than 900,000 distinct CDR3 sequences, roughly 40% of them singletons. Sequencing was performed on blood. The V and J genes are TRBV7-9 and TRBJ1-5; tentative D call: TRBD1 (6 bases). This clonotype originated in a man between 18 and 35 years old in good health. CDR3 nucleotide sequence: TGTGCCAGCAGCCCACAGGGTTTACAGCCCCAGCATTTT. Residues: CASSPQGLQPQHF.